This T cell receptor (beta chain) was obtained from a study of CD8+CD57+ T cells in acquired aplastic anemia. Overall study: DNA recovered from sorted CD4+ and CD8+ cells had a mean of approximately 3 ug. The study's findings and limits: Fewer than 35 sequences, all CD8+ CDR3, were shared between patients and controls.

On this clonotype itself: The antigen remains undetermined.

Those patients picked for sequencing had displayed CD8+CD57+ cell expansion on flow cytometry. The blood sampling took place in patients who had so far received no therapy. TCR beta VDJ combinations and CDR3 sequences were profiled from genomic DNA. TCRdb ran MiXCR on the reads and lists one entry per CDR3 protein. Of 200,000 or so distinct CDR3 sequences listed, roughly 45% are singletons. CDR3 length equals 17 residues. V was shortened by 2 bases and J by 3 bases, with 16 bases between the two germline ends. Germline V gene sequence: CDR1 KGHDR, CDR2 SFDVKD. This chain joins TRBV24-1 and TRBJ1-5; maybe TRBD1 (5 bases). The sequenced sample was sorted CD4+, CD8+, or CD8+CD57+ T cells (not recorded which) from PBMCs. The source of this sequence is a human donor with aplastic anemia. The CDR3 region is CATSDWYRIGVNQPQHF. The CDR3 DNA reads TGTGCCACCAGTGATTGGTACAGGATTGGGGTCAATCAGCCCCAGCATTTT.